This TCR beta chain was captured in a study of blood T cell repertoires in COVID-19. About the study: Acute and convalescent COVID-19 specimens originated in the United States, Italy and Spain. T cells, B-cell-depleted T cells, or PBMCs supplied cDNA or gDNA.

Original handling: Amplification of reference gene primers provided the estimated nucleated cell counts. Data came from immunoSEQ multiplex PCR; TCRdb stores just in-frame clones and leaves some out. The V and J calls and clone size were taken over from that table, and D and trimming were inferred from the DNA. The data contain roughly 120,000 clones, about 87% of them seen just once; the ten biggest clones take up approximately 1.1%. The CDR3 is 14 amino acids. CDR1 and CDR2 from the germline V gene are MNHEY and SVGAGI. The V end was cut by 6 bases, the J end by 9 bases, with 15 bases between. The genes are TRBV6-5 and TRBJ1-6, with D maybe TRBD1 (6 bases). The clonotype comes from a human donor in a cohort sampled during active COVID-19. The sequenced sample consisted of peripheral blood. The CDR3 bases are TGTGCCAGCAGCAAGGACAGTAGCCGTTCACCCCTCCACTTT. Protein product: CASSKDSSRSPLHF.